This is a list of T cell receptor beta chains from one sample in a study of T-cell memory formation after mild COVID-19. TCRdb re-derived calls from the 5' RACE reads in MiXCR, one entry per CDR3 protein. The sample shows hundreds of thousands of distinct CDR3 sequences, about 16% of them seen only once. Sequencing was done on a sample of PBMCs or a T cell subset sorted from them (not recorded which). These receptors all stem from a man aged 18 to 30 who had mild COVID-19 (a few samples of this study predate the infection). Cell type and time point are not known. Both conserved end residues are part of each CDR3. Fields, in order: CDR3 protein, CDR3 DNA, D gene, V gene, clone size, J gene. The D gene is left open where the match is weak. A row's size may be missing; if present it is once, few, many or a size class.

CASSLAAGGTEAFF	TGCGCCAGCAGCTTGGCGGCGGGGGGCACTGAAGCTTTCTTT	.	TRBV5-1	.	TRBJ1-1
CATSVGEGQPQHF	TGTGCCACCAGTGTTGGGGAAGGGCAGCCCCAGCATTTT	.	TRBV24-1	.	TRBJ1-5
CASSPSPFGQGNLYEQYF	TGTGCCAGCAGCCCTAGTCCGTTCGGGCAGGGGAACCTCTACGAGCAGTACTTC	.	TRBV7-9	few	TRBJ2-7
CASSWETSGPGAEKLFF	TGCGCCAGCAGCTGGGAAACCTCGGGTCCGGGGGCCGAAAAACTGTTTTTT	.	TRBV5-1	.	TRBJ1-4
CSVSGGTISSYNEQFF	TGCAGCGTTAGCGGGGGAACGATTAGCTCCTACAATGAGCAGTTCTTC	TRBD2	TRBV29-1	many	TRBJ2-1
CASTGTSLETQYF	TGTGCCAGCACCGGGACCTCTCTGGAGACCCAGTACTTC	.	TRBV7-2	many	TRBJ2-5
CATSDPPPRDHEQFF	TGTGCCACCAGTGATCCCCCCCCCAGGGACCATGAGCAGTTCTTC	.	TRBV24-1	few	TRBJ2-1
CATSDRTEAFF	TGTGCCACCAGTGATCGGACTGAAGCTTTCTTT	.	TRBV24-1	many	TRBJ1-1
CASRQDRGREQYF	TGTGCCAGCAGGCAAGACAGGGGGCGCGAGCAGTACTTC	TRBD1	TRBV7-2	many	TRBJ2-7
CASSASGVGDTQYF	TGCGCCAGCAGCGCAAGCGGGGTAGGAGATACGCAGTATTTT	TRBD2	TRBV4-1	many	TRBJ2-3
CASSRNTGSGGEAFF	TGCGCCAGCAGCCGGAACACAGGGAGCGGGGGGGAAGCTTTCTTT	.	TRBV4-1	.	TRBJ1-1
CSVEWDRGSDTQYF	TGCAGCGTTGAATGGGACAGGGGAAGCGATACGCAGTATTTT	TRBD1	TRBV29-1	few	TRBJ2-3
CASSPGGSYIQYF	TGTGCCAGCAGCCCGGGCGGGTCGTACATTCAGTACTTC	.	TRBV5-6	few	TRBJ2-4
CASSALAGGPGNIQYF	TGTGCCAGCAGTGCACTAGCGGGGGGGCCTGGAAACATTCAGTACTTC	TRBD2	TRBV12-3/TRBV12-4	few	TRBJ2-4
CGGGSRPTYEQYF	TGTGGCGGAGGGAGCAGACCGACCTACGAGCAGTACTTC	.	TRBV2	.	TRBJ2-7
CASSLEGTSETQYF	TGTGCCAGCAGCTTGGAGGGGACGTCAGAGACCCAGTACTTC	.	TRBV11-2	.	TRBJ2-5
CARERKPGADSNQPQHF	TGTGCCAGGGAACGGAAGCCGGGGGCGGATAGCAATCAGCCCCAGCATTTT	.	TRBV6-2/TRBV6-3	few	TRBJ1-5
CSASFQGNQPQHF	TGCAGTGCTAGTTTCCAGGGGAATCAGCCCCAGCATTTT	.	TRBV20-1	many	TRBJ1-5
CSVAGGETQYF	TGCAGCGTTGCAGGGGGAGAGACCCAGTACTTC	TRBD1	TRBV29-1	many	TRBJ2-5
CSASPQGAYNEQFF	TGCAGTGCTAGTCCCCAGGGTGCCTACAATGAGCAGTTCTTC	.	TRBV20-1	.	TRBJ2-1
CASSPTSGRGRNGYTF	TGCGCCAGCAGCCCCACGTCGGGCAGGGGGCGCAATGGCTACACCTTC	TRBD1	TRBV5-1	.	TRBJ1-2
CASHNTDRGRGTQYF	TGTGCCAGCCATAATACCGACAGGGGGCGGGGGACCCAGTACTTC	TRBD1	TRBV2	.	TRBJ2-5
CASSQDLSGGNEQYF	TGCGCCAGCAGCCAAGATCTGTCAGGGGGCAACGAGCAGTACTTC	TRBD1	TRBV4-1	.	TRBJ2-7
CASSPDWLQETQYF	TGTGCTAGCAGCCCGGACTGGCTCCAAGAGACCCAGTACTTC	.	TRBV7-7	few	TRBJ2-5
CASSLGAGGIDTEAFF	TGTGCCAGCAGCTTAGGGGCAGGGGGGATAGACACTGAAGCTTTCTTT	TRBD1	TRBV7-6	.	TRBJ1-1
CASSLRDRGRETQYF	TGCGCCAGCAGCTTGAGAGACAGGGGGCGAGAGACCCAGTACTTC	TRBD1	TRBV5-1	many	TRBJ2-5
CASSGTGDTEAFF	TGTGCCAGCAGCGGGACAGGGGACACTGAAGCTTTCTTT	TRBD1	TRBV12-3/TRBV12-4	few	TRBJ1-1
CASSQMAMNDEAFF	TGTGCCAGCAGCCAGATGGCCATGAATGATGAAGCTTTCTTT	.	TRBV4-2	.	TRBJ1-1
CASSLIGEETQYF	TGTGCCAGCAGTTTAATAGGGGAGGAGACCCAGTACTTC	.	TRBV6-2/TRBV6-3	few	TRBJ2-5
CASSLIPGEQFF	TGTGCCAGTAGCTTAATACCGGGAGAGCAGTTCTTC	.	TRBV19	.	TRBJ2-1
CATSRGNIGVNTEAFF	TGTGCCACCAGCAGAGGCAACATTGGGGTGAACACTGAAGCTTTCTTT	.	TRBV15	.	TRBJ1-1
CATSRGGSRNSNQPQHF	TGTGCCACCAGCAGGGGTGGCAGCCGGAATAGCAATCAGCCCCAGCATTTT	.	TRBV15	few	TRBJ1-5
CASRVGVSSPLHF	TGTGCCAGTCGGGTAGGGGTGAGTTCACCCCTCCACTTT	.	TRBV6-5	.	TRBJ1-6
CASSRKAGGRDSNQPQHF	TGCGCCAGCAGCCGCAAAGCGGGGGGACGGGACTCGAATCAGCCCCAGCATTTT	.	TRBV4-3	.	TRBJ1-5
CASNPRGPNYGYTF	TGTGCCAGTAACCCACGGGGCCCTAACTATGGCTACACCTTC	.	TRBV19	.	TRBJ1-2
CATSSGAARMLFF	TGTGCCACGTCTTCAGGGGCAGCAAGGATGCTGTTTTTT	.	TRBV6-5	few	TRBJ2-2
CAISESRTGGRQPQHF	TGTGCCATCAGTGAGTCGAGAACAGGGGGCAGACAGCCCCAGCATTTT	TRBD1	TRBV10-3	.	TRBJ1-5
CSARTSGLYNEQFF	TGCAGTGCTAGGACTAGCGGACTCTACAATGAGCAGTTCTTC	TRBD2	TRBV20-1	few	TRBJ2-1
CSARDSVVGQLCVF	TGCAGTGCTAGAGATTCTGTAGTCGGTCAATTGTGCGTCTTC	.	TRBV20-1	few	TRBJ2-1
CASSRRRGETQYF	TGTGCCAGCAGCCGTCGTAGGGGGGAGACCCAGTACTTC	.	TRBV6-5	.	TRBJ2-5
CASSSPQSVYGYTF	TGTGCCAGCAGTTCACCCCAGTCGGTCTATGGCTACACCTTC	.	TRBV12-3/TRBV12-4	.	TRBJ1-2
CASSVAGQPRYGYTF	TGTGCCAGCAGCGTGGCGGGACAGCCTCGCTATGGCTACACCTTC	TRBD1	TRBV9	.	TRBJ1-2
CASSKPPDRGWTGELFF	TGTGCCAGCAGCAAGCCTCCGGACAGGGGATGGACCGGGGAGCTGTTTTTT	.	TRBV21-1	few	TRBJ2-2
CASSPGQGFGGYTF	TGTGCCAGCTCCCCGGGACAGGGGTTCGGTGGCTACACCTTC	TRBD1	TRBV18	.	TRBJ1-2
CASSLVQLRNTEAFF	TGTGCCAGCAGCTTAGTACAATTACGGAACACTGAAGCTTTCTTT	.	TRBV7-9	.	TRBJ1-1
CASSLETGTGYTF	TGTGCCAGCAGCTTGGAGACAGGCACTGGCTACACCTTC	.	TRBV5-4	once	TRBJ1-2
CASSIRPGALNEQFF	TGTGCCAGCAGTATCCGACCCGGGGCCCTTAATGAGCAGTTCTTC	.	TRBV12-3/TRBV12-4	many	TRBJ2-1
CASSLRGGDTDTQYF	TGTGCCAGCAGCTTAAGGGGCGGAGACACAGATACGCAGTATTTT	.	TRBV7-9	.	TRBJ2-3
CATGQSNTGELFF	TGTGCCACGGGGCAATCGAACACCGGGGAGCTGTTTTTT	.	TRBV7-3	few	TRBJ2-2
CASSPTNTNTEAFF	TGTGCCAGCAGCCCCACAAATACGAACACTGAAGCTTTCTTT	.	TRBV7-9	.	TRBJ1-1
CASSLGPVADTQYF	TGTGCCAGCAGCTTAGGCCCTGTTGCAGATACGCAGTATTTT	.	TRBV7-2	many	TRBJ2-3
CASSAGTLRSSYEQYF	TGTGCCAGCAGTGCCGGGACACTGCGTAGCTCCTACGAGCAGTACTTC	.	TRBV12-3/TRBV12-4	.	TRBJ2-7